The 27 T cell receptor beta chains below all came from one sample that was sequenced in a study of graft-versus-host responses after intestinal transplantation. The data were produced by immunoSEQ multiplex PCR, yet TCRdb's version contains in-frame clones alone and is incomplete. This repertoire shows 14,000 or so clones, roughly two fifths found once; its top ten account for roughly 15%. Irradiated, violet-dye-labeled stimulators (around 200,000) were plated alongside around 200,000 CFSE-labeled responders. The sample in question was alloreactive CD8+ T cells from a mixed lymphocyte reaction culture, obtained before intestinal transplant. Documented subset: CFSE-low proliferating T cells sorted from approximately 6-day pre-transplant mixed lymphocyte reaction (GvH or HvG direction). These receptor sequences come from a human patient who received an intestinal transplant.

This clone has just one count. The V call is TRBV27, the J call TRBJ2-1; TRBD1 agrees at 7 bases. There are 14 residues in the CDR3. Germline CDR1 MNHEY, CDR2 SMNVEV (reference sequence). CDR3 protein: CASHSGGSYNEQFF. The CDR3 DNA follows: TGTGCTTCTCATTCAGGGGGCTCCTACAATGAGCAGTTCTTC.

Concerning this clone itself: The same CDR3 is also encoded by other DNA sequences in this sample. The genes are TRBV6-1 and TRBJ2-7; D gene ambiguous. The V and J ends lost 6 bases and 2 bases respectively, with 11 bases between them. This CDR3 region has 13 residues. CDR1 and CDR2 from the germline V gene are MNHNS and SASEGT. The CDR3 nucleotides read TGTGCCAGCAGCCCCCGCAGGCCCTACGAGCAGTACTTC. Residues: CASSPRRPYEQYF.

In this sample, this clone turned up a few times. The chain employs TRBV27 and TRBJ2-7; 9 bases match TRBD2. From germline, CDR1 is MNHEY and CDR2 SMNVEV (reference sequence). The V and J ends lost 3 bases and 6 bases, in that order; junction bases with no gene match: 6. The CDR3 consists of 14 residues. The CDR3 loop is CASSFGSGSGEQYF. The CDR3 nucleotides read TGTGCCAGCAGTTTTGGTAGCGGGAGTGGCGAGCAGTACTTC.

This clone has only one observation. The genes are TRBV7-9 and TRBJ1-1; D is undetermined. Germline CDR1 and CDR2: SEHNR and FQNEAQ (reference sequence). CDR3 size: 11 residues. Trimming took off 3 bases at V and 4 bases at J, with 3 bases between the two ends. This chain's CDR3 is CASSFVTEAFF. The DNA for the CDR3 is TGTGCCAGCAGCTTCGTCACTGAAGCTTTCTTT.

The chain couples TRBV19 to TRBJ1-5, with 8 bases that match TRBD1. This CDR3 is built from 15 residues. Germline V gives CDR1 LNHDA, CDR2 SQIVND (reference sequence). V lost 6 bases to trimming and J lost 1 base; unmatched junction nucleotides: 5. DNA of the CDR3: TGTGCCAGTAGCCTGCAGGGGGCAAGCAATCAGCCCCAGCATTTT. Translated, it gives CASSLQGASNQPQHF. Drawing the rest from reference TRBV19 and TRBJ1-5, the complete variable domain is DGGITQSPKYLFRKEGQNVTLSCEQNLNHDAMYWYRQDPGQGLRLIYYSQIVNDFQKGDIAEGYSVSREKKESFPLTVTSAQKNPTAFYLCASSLQGASNQPQHFGDGTRLSIL.

The chain has TRBV29-1 and TRBJ2-5; weak D call: TRBD2 (6 bases). Germline loops: CDR1 SQVTM, CDR2 ANQGSEA. The CDR3 is 14 amino acids. Deletions cut 3 bases from V and 2 bases from J, with 13 bases between. DNA of the CDR3: TGCAGCGTTGAGGGACTCTTGAATCAAGAGACCCAGTACTTC. Its translation: CSVEGLLNQETQYF.

This clone was seen only a few times. Mismatch with germline at one junction end may stem from a read error. The identical CDR3 is also encoded by other nucleotide sequences in the sample. The V call is TRBV5-8, the J call TRBJ2-7, with 10 bases lining up with TRBD1. Germline V CDR1 and CDR2: SGHTS, YDEGEE. The CDR3 length is 17 residues. The CDR3 sequence: CASSLDRDRGHYYEQYF. CDR3 sequence (DNA): TGCGCCAGCAGCCTGGACCGGGACAGGGGCCACTACTACGAGCAGTACTTC.

This clone came up a few times. The chain links TRBV4-1 to TRBJ2-7; 7 nucleotides line up with TRBD1. V gave up 2 bases and J gave up 4 bases; unmatched junction bases: 17. Germline values: CDR1 MGHRA, CDR2 YSYEKL. This CDR3 region has 18 residues. As DNA, the CDR3 is TGCGCCAGCAGCCAATTCGGTGGGGCCGGGACAGTCCAATACGAGCAGTACTTC. It translates to CASSQFGGAGTVQYEQYF.

CDR3 amino acids: CASSLATVYNEQFF. The CDR3 DNA reads as TGTGCCAGCAGCTTAGCGACTGTTTACAATGAGCAGTTCTTC. V usage is TRBV7-9 and J usage is TRBJ2-1; D ambiguous. CDR1 is SEHNR, CDR2 FQNEAQ, per germline (reference sequence). This CDR3 is built from 14 residues. Trimming left V 0 bases short and J 4 bases short, with 7 bases between.

This clone was detected a few times. In nucleotides, the CDR3 is TGTGCCAGCAGTTCACCCAGTTCGGGACAGGGACCCCCTTTTTATGGCTACACCTTC. Protein sequence: CASSSPSSGQGPPFYGYTF. V usage is TRBV28 and J usage is TRBJ1-2, with 9 bases fitting TRBD1. This CDR3 has 19 amino acids. CDR1 MDHEN and CDR2 SYDVKM come from the germline V gene. Germline trimming cut 4 bases from V and 5 bases from J; bases unmatched to any gene: 20.

This sequence joins TRBV6-6 and TRBJ1-2, with D tentatively TRBD1 (5 bases). Trimming shortened V by 7 bases and J by 2 bases, and 17 bases separated the two germline ends. This CDR3 comprises 15 residues. Germline-derived CDR1 and CDR2 are MNHNY and SVGAGI (reference sequence). CDR3 sequence: CASILGTLENYGYTF. The DNA of the CDR3 is TGTGCCAGCATCCTAGGGACTCTAGAAAACTATGGCTACACCTTC.

This clone turned up a few times. This chain links TRBV27 with TRBJ2-1, with a weak D call TRBD1 (6 bases). Germline V gene sequence: CDR1 MNHEY, CDR2 SMNVEV (reference sequence). V was cut by 3 bases and J by 2 bases, with 8 bases left in between. The CDR3 sequence is 14 residues long. CDR3 residues: CASSLQGPYNEQFF. CDR3 DNA sequence: TGTGCCAGCAGTTTGCAGGGGCCCTACAATGAGCAGTTCTTC.

This clone was counted a single time. This chain joins TRBV18 and TRBJ1-1; D ambiguous. The V end was cut by 2 bases, the J end by 8 bases, with 12 bases between. CDR1 and CDR2 (germline): KGHSH, LQKENI. This CDR3 comprises 13 residues. The CDR3, as DNA: TGTGCCAGCTCACCAAGTAACAGTGCCGAAGCTTTCTTT. This codes for CASSPSNSAEAFF. Full variable domain (rest looked up from reference TRBV18 and TRBJ1-1): NAGVMQNPRHLVRRRGQEARLRCSPMKGHSHVYWYRQLPEEGLKFMVYLQKENIIDESGMPKERFSAEFPKEGPSILRIQQVVRGDSAAYFCASSPSNSAEAFFGQGTRLTVV.

V is TRBV2 and J is TRBJ2-1; D ambiguous. This CDR3 comprises 13 residues. Trimming left V 4 bases short and J 4 bases short, with 8 bases between. Germline V CDR1 and CDR2: SNHLY, FYNNEI. The CDR3 sequence: CASSGEEYNEQFF. The CDR3 nucleotides read TGTGCCAGCAGTGGAGAGGAGTACAATGAGCAGTTCTTC.

This clone has only a few counts. This chain uses TRBV10-3 with TRBJ2-3; D possibly corresponds to TRBD1 (6 bases). The CDR3 contains 15 residues. V gave up 5 bases and J gave up 0 bases, with 12 bases separating them. Germline CDR1 and CDR2: ENHRY and SYGVKD. CDR3 sequence: CAISLTGESTDTQYF. For the CDR3, the DNA is TGTGCCATCAGTTTGACAGGCGAAAGCACAGATACGCAGTATTTT.

This clone is medium-sized within its sample. This sequence joins TRBV5-6 and TRBJ2-2; D might be TRBD2 (6 bases). The germline V and J ends were trimmed by 6 bases and 5 bases, with 17 bases remaining between them. CDR3 size: 15 residues. Germline V gene lookup returns CDR1 SGHDT and CDR2 YYEEEE. CDR3: CASITAGSGTGELFF. The DNA for the CDR3 is TGTGCCAGCATCACTGCGGGGTCGGGGACCGGGGAGCTGTTTTTT.

A few counts support this clone. The chain recombines TRBV28 with TRBJ1-2, with D perhaps matching TRBD1 (6 bases). In germline, CDR1 is MDHEN, CDR2 SYDVKM. The CDR3 sequence is 13 residues long. Trimming left V 4 bases short and J 3 bases short, with 9 bases between. CDR3 amino acids: CASSSTGYYGYTF. The CDR3 DNA follows: TGTGCCAGCAGTTCTACAGGGTACTATGGCTACACCTTC.

The chain employs TRBV6-1 and TRBJ2-1, with D possibly being TRBD1 (5 bases). This CDR3 spans 15 amino acids. V dropped 1 base and J dropped 2 bases, with 9 bases sitting between them. Germline V gene sequence: CDR1 MNHNS, CDR2 SASEGT. CDR3 coding DNA: TGTGCCAGCAGTGAAGATCAGGGAACCTACAATGAGCAGTTCTTC. Residues: CASSEDQGTYNEQFF.

This rearrangement joins TRBV7-6 to TRBJ2-2; D ambiguous. V was shortened by 4 bases and J by 3 bases, with 15 bases between the two germline ends. CDR1 and CDR2 from the germline V gene are SGHVS and FNYEAQ. CDR3 size: 16 residues. The DNA for the CDR3 is TGTGCCAGCAGCTCAACAGAATCTTCGTACACCGGGGAGCTGTTTTTT. Protein product: CASSSTESSYTGELFF.

A few counts support this clone. This chain connects TRBV7-8 to TRBJ1-5, with 8 bases fitting TRBD1. Germline V gene data show CDR1 as SGHVS and CDR2 as FQNEAQ. The trim removed 5 bases at V and 6 bases at J, leaving 6 bases unmatched. The CDR3 is made up of 14 amino acids. The CDR3 loop is CASSQIQGGQPQHF. In nucleotides, the CDR3 is TGTGCCAGCAGCCAAATACAGGGGGGTCAGCCCCAGCATTTT.

In its sample, this clone ranks as medium-sized (0.01 to 0.1%). The chain links TRBV7-9 to TRBJ1-5; 9 bases map to TRBD1. This CDR3 is built from 14 residues. The germline gives CDR1 SEHNR, CDR2 FQNEAQ (reference sequence). J gave up 7 bases and V 5 bases, and 6 bases lay outside the gene matches. The CDR3 DNA reads TGTGCCAGCAGCCCGGGACAGGGTTCACAGCCCCAGCATTTT. Its protein product is CASSPGQGSQPQHF. Looking up the rest from reference TRBV7-9 and TRBJ1-5 gives the full variable domain: DTGVSQNPRHKITKRGQNVTFRCDPISEHNRLYWYRQTLGQGPEFLTYFQNEAQLEKSRLLSDRFSAERPKGSFSTLEIQRTEQGDSAMYLCASSPGQGSQPQHFGDGTRLSIL.

This clone is categorized as medium-sized. The J gene is TRBJ1-2, the V gene TRBV7-9, with D unclear. In germline, CDR1 is SEHNR, CDR2 FQNEAQ (reference sequence). Trimming took 7 bases from V and 3 from J, leaving 18 bases between them. The CDR3 is 15 residues long. CDR3 nucleotides: TGTGCCAGCACCACTAGCACCAACAGTGACTATGGCTACACCTTC. As protein: CASTTSTNSDYGYTF.

The genes are TRBV6-5 and TRBJ2-7, with TRBD1 identical over 10 bases. This CDR3 is 14 amino acids long. Germline-derived CDR1 and CDR2 are MNHEY and SVGAGI. J was trimmed by 3 bases and V by 5 bases; bases with no gene match: 4. Here the CDR3 reads CASSARTGGYEQYF. The CDR3 DNA reads as TGTGCCAGCAGTGCTCGGACAGGGGGCTACGAGCAGTACTTC.

This chain joins TRBV27 and TRBJ2-3; perhaps TRBD1 as D (5 bases). This CDR3 contains 14 residues. The germline gives CDR1 MNHEY, CDR2 SMNVEV (reference sequence). Trimming took off 7 bases at V and 2 bases at J, with 13 bases between the two ends. CDR3 protein: CASNLTGVTDTQYF. As DNA, the CDR3 is TGTGCCAGCAACTTAACAGGAGTCACAGATACGCAGTATTTT.

This clone occurred a few times. The rearrangement joins TRBV6-5 to TRBJ2-3, with TRBD1 matching 9 bases. Germline V lookup: CDR1 MNHEY, CDR2 SVGAGI. The CDR3 has 14 amino acids. Trimming took 6 bases from V and 4 from J; bases not matched to a gene: 5. CDR3 residues: CASRPGQGADTQYF. DNA of the CDR3: TGTGCCAGCAGACCGGGACAGGGAGCAGATACGCAGTATTTT.

The rearrangement uses TRBV19 and TRBJ2-1, with 13 nucleotides matching TRBD2. Per germline, CDR1 LNHDA and CDR2 SQIVND (reference sequence). This CDR3 has 17 residues. V trimming: 4 bases; J trimming: 6 bases; junction bases outside the gene matches: 9. The CDR3 DNA follows: TGTGCCAGTAGTACTGGACTAGCGGGAGTTCGGCCCAATGAGCAGTTCTTC. Protein product: CASSTGLAGVRPNEQFF.

CDR3 nucleotides: TGTGCCAGCAGTTACGTGGTAGCCTTTCCCTACGAGCAGTACTTC. Translated: CASSYVVAFPYEQYF. The V call is TRBV6-5, the J call TRBJ2-7, with unresolved D. Germline V lookup: CDR1 MNHEY, CDR2 SVGAGI. The CDR3 is made up of 15 amino acids. V lost 2 bases, J lost 2 bases, and 13 bases lay in between.